This is a list of T cell receptor beta chains from one sample in a study of technical replicates of blood from a few donors. Here immunoSEQ multiplex PCR was the method, and the copy in TCRdb shows in-frame clones only, minus some. In the table there are under 85,000 clones, about nine tenths of which are singletons. Sequencing was performed on T cells isolated from PBMCs. Receptors originate from a human donor in good health. Both conserved end residues are part of each CDR3. Fields, in order: D gene, clone size, V gene, J gene, CDR3 DNA, CDR3 protein. D genes are given only for firm matches. Size values are once, few and many counts, or a class for expanded clones, and some rows have none.

D: TRBD2
size: -
V: TRBV6-1
J: TRBJ2-5
DNA: TGTGCCAGCAGTGATCTTGCGCGGGGGGGGACCCAGTACTTC
CDR3: CASSDLARGGTQYF

D: TRBD1
size: -
V: TRBV6-5
J: TRBJ2-3
DNA: TGTGCCAGCAGAGTCGGGACAGTCACAGATACGCAGTATTTT
CDR3: CASRVGTVTDTQYF

D: TRBD1
size: -
V: TRBV7-3
J: TRBJ1-1
DNA: TGTGCCAGCAGCTTGACAGGGTTCACTGAAGCTTTCTTT
CDR3: CASSLTGFTEAFF

D: -
size: -
V: TRBV7-2
J: TRBJ1-2
DNA: TGTGCCAGCAGCCCAGACGGACTCTATGGCTACACCTTC
CDR3: CASSPDGLYGYTF

D: -
size: -
V: TRBV19
J: TRBJ2-2
DNA: TGTGCCAGTAGTAAGGGGGACCGGGTGGCGGGGGAGCTGTTTTTT
CDR3: CASSKGDRVAGELFF

D: -
size: -
V: TRBV10-3
J: TRBJ2-5
DNA: TGTGCCATGGGTGGAGGCGGCCAAGAGACCCAGTACTTC
CDR3: CAMGGGGQETQYF

D: -
size: -
V: TRBV4-3
J: TRBJ1-2
DNA: TGCGCCAGCAGCCAAGATCGGGGGGGCGGCTACACCTTC
CDR3: CASSQDRGGGYTF

D: -
size: -
V: TRBV28
J: TRBJ2-5
DNA: TGTGCCAGCAGTTTAACGAACGACAGGCCGCTAGGGGAGACCCAGTACTTC
CDR3: CASSLTNDRPLGETQYF

D: -
size: -
V: TRBV6-5
J: TRBJ1-3
DNA: TGTGCCAGCAGTACACCAGGGGATTATGGAAACACCATATATTTT
CDR3: CASSTPGDYGNTIYF

D: -
size: -
V: TRBV28
J: TRBJ2-7
DNA: TGTGCCAGCAGTTTTATCGAGGGTGGCGAGCAGTACTTC
CDR3: CASSFIEGGEQYF

D: TRBD1
size: -
V: TRBV19
J: TRBJ2-5
DNA: TGTGCCAGTAGTACCCTGGACAGGCAAGAGACCCAGTACTTC
CDR3: CASSTLDRQETQYF

D: -
size: -
V: TRBV7-9
J: TRBJ2-7
DNA: TGTGCCAGCAGCCGAAACAGTTACGAGCAGTACTTC
CDR3: CASSRNSYEQYF

D: TRBD1
size: -
V: TRBV19
J: TRBJ1-2
DNA: TGTGCCAGTAGTATAGGGGACAGCTTCTATGGCTACACCTTC
CDR3: CASSIGDSFYGYTF

D: -
size: -
V: TRBV11-2
J: TRBJ1-1
DNA: TGTGCCAGCAGCTTAGTTACTTGGAGCCTGAACACTGAAGCTTTCTTT
CDR3: CASSLVTWSLNTEAFF

D: -
size: -
V: TRBV10-1
J: TRBJ2-1
DNA: TGCGCCAGCAGTGACCCTAGATCAAGCGGAGATGAGCAGTTCTTC
CDR3: CASSDPRSSGDEQFF

D: -
size: -
V: TRBV2
J: TRBJ2-7
DNA: TGTGCCACCGCCTTGGGGGGCTCCTACGAGCAGTACTTC
CDR3: CATALGGSYEQYF

D: -
size: -
V: TRBV9
J: TRBJ1-4
DNA: TGTGCCAGCAGCGCTTCCGGACAGCTTGAAAAACTGTTTTTT
CDR3: CASSASGQLEKLFF

D: TRBD2
size: -
V: TRBV7-2
J: TRBJ2-7
DNA: TGTGCCAGCAGTCAGACTAGCGGGAATTCCTACGAGCAGTACTTC
CDR3: CASSQTSGNSYEQYF

D: TRBD1
size: -
V: TRBV6-5
J: TRBJ2-2
DNA: TGTGCCAGCACGGAGACAGGGTTTACCGGGGAGCTGTTTTTT
CDR3: CASTETGFTGELFF

D: -
size: -
V: TRBV5-1
J: TRBJ2-7
DNA: TGCGCCAGCAGGACAGGTCCGGGTTCTGATGGGGAGCAGTACTTC
CDR3: CASRTGPGSDGEQYF

D: -
size: -
V: TRBV4-1
J: TRBJ1-1
DNA: TGCGCCAGCAGCCAAGTAGAGAGGAAGGTCTCTGAAGCTTTCTTT
CDR3: CASSQVERKVSEAFF

D: -
size: -
V: TRBV4-1
J: TRBJ2-7
DNA: TGCGCCAGCGCAGTGAGGAGCTCCTACGAGCAGTACTTC
CDR3: CASAVRSSYEQYF

D: -
size: -
V: TRBV7-9
J: TRBJ2-7
DNA: TGTGCCAGCAGCTTTGCCCCGGGGACTGGCACCTACGAGCAGTACTTC
CDR3: CASSFAPGTGTYEQYF

D: TRBD2
size: -
V: TRBV27
J: TRBJ2-1
DNA: TGTGCCAGCAGTTCCAGACTAGCGGGAGGGACCTACAATGAGCAGTTCTTC
CDR3: CASSSRLAGGTYNEQFF

D: -
size: -
V: TRBV5-5
J: TRBJ1-3
DNA: TGTGCCAGCAGCTTGTTGGGGGCAGGGGGAAACACCATATATTTT
CDR3: CASSLLGAGGNTIYF

D: -
size: once
V: TRBV9
J: TRBJ1-3
DNA: TGTGCCAGCAGCGTAGTCCATTCGGACATTTCGTCCTCTGGAAACACCATATATTTT
CDR3: CASSVVHSDISSSGNTIYF

D: -
size: -
V: TRBV11-2
J: TRBJ2-3
DNA: TGTGCCAGCAGCTTAGGGGGCAGCACAGATACGCAGTATTTT
CDR3: CASSLGGSTDTQYF

D: -
size: -
V: TRBV5-1
J: TRBJ1-1
DNA: TGCGCCAGCAGCTTGGCCCGTTTGGGACTCGACACTGAAGCTTTCTTT
CDR3: CASSLARLGLDTEAFF

D: -
size: -
V: TRBV5-1
J: TRBJ2-7
DNA: TGCGCCAGCAGCTCGGAAGTAGGGGCCCACGACGAGCAGTACTTC
CDR3: CASSSEVGAHDEQYF

D: -
size: -
V: TRBV19
J: TRBJ2-5
DNA: TGTGCCAGTAGGCCCAAGTCCGGCAGGGCTATCCAAGAGACCCAGTACTTC
CDR3: CASRPKSGRAIQETQYF

D: -
size: -
V: TRBV6-5
J: TRBJ1-1
DNA: TGTGCCAGCAGTTACAGCGGAAAGAACACTGAAGCTTTCTTT
CDR3: CASSYSGKNTEAFF

D: -
size: -
V: TRBV9
J: TRBJ2-7
DNA: TGTGCCAGCAGCCCGGGAGTTGCCGAGCAGTACTTC
CDR3: CASSPGVAEQYF

D: TRBD1
size: -
V: TRBV9
J: TRBJ1-2
DNA: TGTGCCAGCAGCACGAACAGGGGGCCGTTGAGTGAGGGCTACACCTTC
CDR3: CASSTNRGPLSEGYTF

D: TRBD1
size: -
V: TRBV5-1
J: TRBJ2-1
DNA: TGCGCCAGCAGCCAACAGGGGGCCCAGGACAATGAGCAGTTCTTC
CDR3: CASSQQGAQDNEQFF

D: -
size: -
V: TRBV5-6
J: TRBJ2-7
DNA: TGTGCCAGCACTGGACAGAAGTTCTTGTTCGAGCAGTACTTC
CDR3: CASTGQKFLFEQYF

D: -
size: -
V: TRBV6-6
J: TRBJ2-5
DNA: TGTGCCAGCAGTTACTTCCCCGGGGGCCAAGAGACCCAGTACTTC
CDR3: CASSYFPGGQETQYF

D: TRBD1
size: -
V: TRBV10-3
J: TRBJ1-5
DNA: TGTGCCACGCAGGGGGCGAATCAGCCCCAGCATTTT
CDR3: CATQGANQPQHF

D: -
size: -
V: TRBV6-1
J: TRBJ1-1
DNA: TGTGCCAGCAGTGAATTGGGCAGTACATCCACTGAAGCTTTCTTT
CDR3: CASSELGSTSTEAFF

D: TRBD1
size: -
V: TRBV28
J: TRBJ2-2
DNA: TGTGCCAGCAGTTTATTAGACGGGACAGGCTCCGGGGAGCTGTTTTTT
CDR3: CASSLLDGTGSGELFF

D: -
size: -
V: TRBV15
J: TRBJ2-2
DNA: TGTGCCACCAGCAGAGATAAGGAGACCGGGGAGCTGTTTTTT
CDR3: CATSRDKETGELFF

D: -
size: -
V: TRBV7-3
J: TRBJ2-1
DNA: TGTGCCAGCAGCTCGACCGGGACACTGGAGTCAAATGAGCAGTTCTTC
CDR3: CASSSTGTLESNEQFF

D: TRBD1
size: -
V: TRBV2
J: TRBJ1-3
DNA: TGTGCCAGCAGACTCCAGGGGGGAAGAAACACCATATATTTT
CDR3: CASRLQGGRNTIYF

D: -
size: -
V: TRBV5-1
J: TRBJ1-4
DNA: TGCGCCAGCAGCTTGGCCCTCGGTGAAAAACTGTTTTTT
CDR3: CASSLALGEKLFF

D: -
size: -
V: TRBV25-1
J: TRBJ1-1
DNA: TGTGCCAGCAGTGAATCCGGGGGGCTAACTGAAGCTTTCTTT
CDR3: CASSESGGLTEAFF

D: TRBD1
size: -
V: TRBV7-7
J: TRBJ2-1
DNA: TGTGCTAGCAGCAGTCCGGGACAGGGCGATGAGCAGTTCTTC
CDR3: CASSSPGQGDEQFF

D: TRBD1
size: few
V: TRBV4-1
J: TRBJ1-4
DNA: TGCGCCAGCAGCAAAGGGGACAGGGTTCCGGAAAAACTGTTTTTT
CDR3: CASSKGDRVPEKLFF

D: -
size: -
V: TRBV5-1
J: TRBJ2-5
DNA: TGCGCCAGCAGCTGGCAGGGGAGAGGGGAGACCCAGTACTTC
CDR3: CASSWQGRGETQYF

D: -
size: -
V: TRBV10-3
J: TRBJ2-3
DNA: TGTGCCATCAGCACAACGGGAATAGATACGCAGTATTTT
CDR3: CAISTTGIDTQYF

D: -
size: -
V: TRBV4-2
J: TRBJ2-7
DNA: TGTGCCAGCAGCCAAGATCCGGGGAGCTCCTACGAGCAGTACTTC
CDR3: CASSQDPGSSYEQYF

D: TRBD1
size: -
V: TRBV7-3
J: TRBJ2-2
DNA: TGTGCCAGCAGCCCGGGGGACAGGGAGGAACCCGGGGAGCTGTTTTTT
CDR3: CASSPGDREEPGELFF

D: -
size: -
V: TRBV7-8
J: TRBJ2-5
DNA: TGTGCCAGCAGCCGCTGGGAGGAGGTAGAGACCCAGTACTTC
CDR3: CASSRWEEVETQYF

D: TRBD1
size: -
V: TRBV4-1
J: TRBJ2-7
DNA: TGCGCCAGCAGAGAAAGACAGGGGGCGCGACCAGAGCAGTACTTC
CDR3: CASRERQGARPEQYF

D: -
size: -
V: TRBV7-9
J: TRBJ2-5
DNA: TGTGCCAGCAGCTTAGGACAGGCTGTAGAGACCCAGTACTTC
CDR3: CASSLGQAVETQYF

D: -
size: -
V: TRBV30
J: TRBJ1-2
DNA: TGTGCCTGGTCCGGAGGGCGAGGCTACACCTTC
CDR3: CAWSGGRGYTF

D: TRBD2
size: -
V: TRBV7-6
J: TRBJ2-2
DNA: TGTGCCAGCAGGCGACTAGCGGTGGGGGAGCTGTTTTTT
CDR3: CASRRLAVGELFF

D: TRBD2
size: -
V: TRBV30
J: TRBJ2-3
DNA: TGTGCCTGGAGTGTGGGAGGGAACCCCATGTTAGATACGCAGTATTTT
CDR3: CAWSVGGNPMLDTQYF

D: -
size: -
V: TRBV4-3
J: TRBJ2-1
DNA: TGCGCCAGCAGCCAAGATCTGGCCAGGGTAAATGAGCAGTTCTTC
CDR3: CASSQDLARVNEQFF

D: TRBD2
size: once
V: TRBV11-2
J: TRBJ2-7
DNA: TGTGCCAGCAGCTTACGATGGTCTAGCGGACCCTACGAGCAGTACTTC
CDR3: CASSLRWSSGPYEQYF

D: -
size: -
V: TRBV6-5
J: TRBJ1-4
DNA: TGTGCCAGCACCGTGGGGGCAGCTAATGAAAAACTGTTTTTT
CDR3: CASTVGAANEKLFF